These 19 T cell receptor beta chains originate from one sample sequenced in a study of regulatory T cells in long-lasting Graves disease. In building TCR beta libraries, iRepertoire HTBI primers were used together with Arm-PCR of CDR3 regions. TCRdb analysed the multiplex PCR reads with MiXCR anew, one entry per CDR3 protein. The sample carries hundreds of thousands of distinct CDR3 sequences, 16% recorded once. Time point of the sample: newly diagnosed GD, antithyroid drugs for less than 3 months. PBMC-derived RNA was used for the TCR library. A further study also used this sample, focusing on T cells in Graves' hyperthyroidism and ophthalmopathy.

Here the sequenced sample was peripheral blood mononuclear cells (PBMCs), taken at new diagnosis, from a patient treated with antithyroid drugs. The receptors derive from a woman aged 25-40 years with Graves disease.

The sample holds many counts of this clonotype. The chain joins TRBV28 to TRBJ1-3; 7 bases line up with TRBD1. J lost 0 bases, V lost 4 bases, and 6 bases had no gene match. The CDR3 totals 16 residues. Germline V gives CDR1 MDHEN, CDR2 SYDVKM. Here the CDR3 reads CASSSGQLLSGNTIYF. CDR3 coding DNA: TGTGCCAGCAGTTCGGGACAGCTACTCTCTGGAAACACCATATATTTT. Together with reference TRBV28 and TRBJ1-3, the CDR3 gives the full variable domain: DVKVTQSSRYLVKRTGEKVFLECVQDMDHENMFWYRQDPGLGLRLIYFSYDVKMKEKGDIPEGYSVSREKKERFSLILESASTNQTSMYLCASSSGQLLSGNTIYFGEGSWLTVV.

This clonotype was counted many times. The chain combines TRBV12-3 or TRBV12-4 with TRBJ2-3; TRBD1 matches at 8 bases. The CDR3 is 15 residues long. V lost 5 bases, J lost 3 bases, and 7 bases stayed unmatched. CDR3 amino acids: CASSIGTGRTDTQYF. CDR3 nucleotides: TGTGCCAGCAGTATAGGGACAGGCAGGACAGATACGCAGTATTTT.

This clonotype showed up many times. This chain links TRBV2 with TRBJ1-5; no reliable D call. Germline lookup yields CDR1 SNHLY and CDR2 FYNNEI. The CDR3 is 12 residues long. Between the trimmed V and J ends, which lost 3 bases and 7 bases, there was a span of 7 bases. In DNA form, the CDR3 reads TGTGCCAGCAGTGAGAATAGGCAGCCCCAGCATTTT. Translated, it gives CASSENRQPQHF.

CDR3 region: CASSPIRSAGELFF. The CDR3 nucleotides read TGTGCCAGCTCACCAATAAGGTCCGCCGGGGAGCTGTTTTTT. The J gene is TRBJ2-2, the V gene TRBV18; D is ambiguous. CDR3 length: 14 amino acids. Germline loops: CDR1 KGHSH, CDR2 LQKENI. Trimming left V 2 bases short and J 6 bases short, with 10 bases between. Full variable domain (missing parts from reference TRBV18 and TRBJ2-2): NAGVMQNPRHLVRRRGQEARLRCSPMKGHSHVYWYRQLPEEGLKFMVYLQKENIIDESGMPKERFSAEFPKEGPSILRIQQVVRGDSAAYFCASSPIRSAGELFFGEGSRLTVL.

This clonotype was counted many times. The rearrangement uses TRBV6-1 and TRBJ1-5; D gene ambiguous. Germline V gene lookup returns CDR1 MNHNS and CDR2 SASEGT. V shed 4 bases and J shed 0 bases, with 13 bases lying between them. The CDR3 totals 16 residues. Here the CDR3 reads CASSGQATHSNQPQHF. The CDR3 nucleotides read TGTGCCAGCAGTGGGCAGGCAACCCATAGCAATCAGCCCCAGCATTTT.

This chain links TRBV6-2 or TRBV6-3 with TRBJ2-3, with a tentative D call TRBD1 (6 bases). CDR3 length: 13 residues. Germline V gene data show CDR1 as MNHEY and CDR2 as SVGEGT. Trimming took 5 bases from V and 5 from J, leaving 11 bases between them. In DNA form, the CDR3 reads TGTGCCAGCAGTGACAGGCCCCGAGATACGCAGTATTTT. This encodes CASSDRPRDTQYF.

Details on this clonotype: A far larger clone differs by one base, so this is likely a read error. The chain has TRBV6-5 and TRBJ1-1; D unclear. Germline lookup yields CDR1 MNHEY and CDR2 SVGAGI. This CDR3 comprises 14 residues. The CDR3 region is CASSYLGPNTKAFF. The CDR3 DNA is TGTGCCAGCAGTTACTTAGGACCGAACACTAAAGCTTTCTTT.

This clonotype showed up just a few times. The chain joins TRBV5-6 to TRBJ1-1, with 8 positions matching TRBD1. The germline V gene encodes CDR1 SGHDT and CDR2 YYEEEE. CDR3 length: 14 residues. Trimming at V came to 1 base and at J to 6 bases, leaving 5 bases not matched to a gene. In DNA, the CDR3 is TGTGCCAGCAGCTTGCAGGGGGCGTATGCTGAAGCTTTCTTT. As protein: CASSLQGAYAEAFF.

There are many counts of this clonotype. CDR3 amino acids: CASSLSGTNNQPQHF. Here the CDR3 DNA reads TGTGCCAGCAGTTTGTCAGGGACCAACAATCAGCCCCAGCATTTT. The V call is TRBV12-3 or TRBV12-4, the J call TRBJ1-5; possible D gene TRBD1, 5 bases. This CDR3 is 15 amino acids long. The germline V and J ends were trimmed by 3 bases and 3 bases, with 12 bases remaining between them.

This clonotype was recorded a few times. The chain carries TRBV6-1 and TRBJ1-1; D is ambiguous. V was cut by 7 bases and J by 4 bases, with 19 bases left in between. CDR1 is MNHNS, CDR2 SASEGT, per germline. The CDR3 extends over 15 amino acids. CDR3 protein: CASKESRALSTEAFF. In nucleotides, the CDR3 is TGTGCCAGCAAAGAGAGCCGGGCCCTGAGCACTGAAGCTTTCTTT.

The V call is TRBV28, the J call TRBJ2-6; perhaps D is TRBD1 or TRBD2 (5 bases each). Trimming took 6 bases from V and 0 from J, leaving 9 bases between them. This CDR3 is 15 amino acids long. Germline V gene data show CDR1 as MDHEN and CDR2 as SYDVKM. The chain's CDR3 is CASRGRSSGANVLTF. The CDR3 nucleotides read TGTGCCAGCAGGGGACGGAGCTCTGGGGCCAACGTCCTGACTTTC.

This chain connects TRBV12-3 or TRBV12-4 to TRBJ2-7; possibly TRBD1 for D (7 bases). Trimming removed 1 base from V and 6 bases from J, with 16 bases in between. The CDR3 is 15 amino acids. CDR3 nucleotides: TGTGCCAGCAGTTTAGAAGTTGGCAGGGGGGTCGAGCAGTACTTC. Amino acids: CASSLEVGRGVEQYF.

This clonotype was counted many times. J is TRBJ2-1 and V is TRBV7-9; 8 nucleotides match TRBD1. The CDR3 has 15 residues. With V trimmed by 1 base and J by 4 bases, 3 bases remained unmatched. The germline V gene encodes CDR1 SEHNR and CDR2 FQNEAQ (reference sequence). CDR3 residues: CASSLGDRKYNEQFF. For the CDR3, the DNA is TGTGCCAGCAGCTTAGGGGACAGGAAGTACAATGAGCAGTTCTTC.

This clonotype was picked up many times. The chain has TRBV18 and TRBJ1-1, with D hard to call. Trimming pared 1 base from V and 1 base from J, leaving 7 bases between. Germline V gene lookup returns CDR1 KGHSH and CDR2 LQKENI. CDR3 length: 14 residues. The CDR3 here is CASSPLETNTEAFF. In DNA, the CDR3 is TGTGCCAGCTCACCACTTGAAACGAACACTGAAGCTTTCTTT.

The chain uses TRBV30 and TRBJ1-5; the D gene is possibly TRBD1 (5 bases). The V and J ends lost 5 bases and 3 bases respectively, with 11 bases between them. The germline gives CDR1 GTSNPN, CDR2 SVGIG (reference sequence). CDR3 length: 13 amino acids. In DNA form, the CDR3 reads TGTGCCTGGGCCGGGACGTACAATCAGCCCCAGCATTTT. It is translated as CAWAGTYNQPQHF.

This chain uses TRBV19 with TRBJ1-5; maybe TRBD1 (6 bases). Trimming shortened V by 3 bases and J by 1 base, and 13 bases separated the two germline ends. Germline V CDR1 and CDR2: LNHDA, SQIVND (reference sequence). The CDR3 length is 16 residues. The CDR3 region is CASSISGGISNQPQHF. CDR3 bases: TGTGCCAGTAGTATTTCCGGGGGCATAAGCAATCAGCCCCAGCATTTT.

In the case of this clonotype: Possible read error: a much larger clone is one base away. It is likely a read error, because the conserved phenylalanine at the end of the CDR3 is missing. The genes are TRBV7-3 and TRBJ2-3; 11 nucleotides line up with TRBD1. Germline V lookup: CDR1 SGHTA, CDR2 FQGTGA. This CDR3 comprises 17 residues. Trimming took 5 bases from V and 3 from J; bases not matched to a gene: 10. The CDR3, as DNA: TGTGCCAGCAGCCTATCACCGGGACAGGGGGTAACAGATACGCAGTATCTT. Translation: CASSLSPGQGVTDTQYL.

This rearrangement joins TRBV12-3 or TRBV12-4 to TRBJ2-5; 11 bases fit TRBD1. The CDR3 runs to 16 residues. V was pared by 8 bases and J by 3 bases, with 11 bases of the junction left unmatched. This CDR3 is CASGSGTGGLEETQYF. CDR3 DNA: TGTGCCAGCGGCTCCGGGACAGGGGGTTTGGAAGAGACCCAGTACTTC.

This clonotype was picked up many times. This CDR3 reads CASIGKATNEKLFF. The CDR3 bases are TGTGCCAGCATTGGGAAGGCAACTAATGAAAAACTGTTTTTT. The V gene is TRBV2, the J gene TRBJ1-4, with no clear D. The CDR3 covers 14 residues. Germline CDR1 SNHLY, CDR2 FYNNEI. Trimming pared 7 bases from V and 0 bases from J, leaving 9 bases between.